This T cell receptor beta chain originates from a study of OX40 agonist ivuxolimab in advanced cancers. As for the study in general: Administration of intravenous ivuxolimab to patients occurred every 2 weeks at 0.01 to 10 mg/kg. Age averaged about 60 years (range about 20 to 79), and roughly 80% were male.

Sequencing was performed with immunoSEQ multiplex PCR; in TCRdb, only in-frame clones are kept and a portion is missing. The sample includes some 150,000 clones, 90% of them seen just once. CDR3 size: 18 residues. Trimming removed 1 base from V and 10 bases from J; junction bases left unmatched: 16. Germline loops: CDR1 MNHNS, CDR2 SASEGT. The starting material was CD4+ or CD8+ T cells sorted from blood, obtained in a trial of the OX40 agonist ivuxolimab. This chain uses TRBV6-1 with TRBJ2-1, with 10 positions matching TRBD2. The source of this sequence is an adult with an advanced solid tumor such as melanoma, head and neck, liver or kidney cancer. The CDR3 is CASSEVFASGSAAIEQFF. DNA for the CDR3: TGTGCCAGCAGTGAAGTTTTTGCTAGCGGGAGTGCAGCGATCGAGCAGTTCTTC.